The 7 T cell receptor beta chains below come from one sample, sequenced in a study of regulatory T cells in long-lasting Graves disease. Building of the TCR beta libraries involved iRepertoire HTBI primers and Arm-PCR of CDR3 regions. In TCRdb, the multiplex PCR reads were re-called with MiXCR into one record per CDR3 protein. The data contain approximately 480,000 distinct CDR3 sequences, under 20% of them seen just once; the ten biggest clones take up 9.5% to 15%. Stated time point: newly diagnosed GD, antithyroid drugs for less than 3 months. With RNA extracted from PBMCs as input, the TCR library was made. These same records also appear under a second study, on T cells in Graves' hyperthyroidism and ophthalmopathy.

This material consisted of peripheral blood mononuclear cells (PBMCs), taken at new diagnosis, from a patient treated with antithyroid drugs. The origin of the receptors is a man aged 40-50 years with Graves disease.

In DNA, the CDR3 is TGTGCCAGCAGCTTAGGGGGGATCTCCTACGAGCAGTACTTC. It encodes CASSLGGISYEQYF. This chain joins TRBV7-2 and TRBJ2-7; D tentatively fits TRBD1 or TRBD2 (5 bases each). This CDR3 region has 14 residues. Trimming shortened V by 1 base and J by 0 bases, and 7 bases separated the two germline ends. Germline V gives CDR1 SGHTA, CDR2 FQGNSA.

The rearrangement links TRBV5-1 to TRBJ2-1, with 16 nucleotides matching TRBD2. V trimming: 2 bases; J trimming: 3 bases; junction bases outside the gene matches: 8. The CDR3 spans 19 residues. Germline V lookup: CDR1 SGHRS, CDR2 YFSETQ. CDR3 nucleotide sequence: TGCGCCAGCAGCTTAATCGGGACTAGCGGGAGGGCCTACTACAATGAGCAGTTCTTC. Translation gives CASSLIGTSGRAYYNEQFF.

Many counts were recorded for this clonotype. The rearrangement links TRBV12-3 or TRBV12-4 to TRBJ2-3; 8 nucleotides align to TRBD2. The DNA end is a closer match to TRBJ2-1, so the J assignment may be wrong. CDR3 size: 13 residues. As DNA, the CDR3 is TGTGCCAGCAGCCCCGGGACTAGTTATCCGCAGTTCTTC. Translation gives CASSPGTSYPQFF.

This clonotype occurred a few times. The chain uses TRBV5-1 and TRBJ1-3; D is perhaps TRBD1 (5 bases). In germline, CDR1 is SGHRS, CDR2 YFSETQ. This CDR3 has 20 amino acids. The V end was cut by 0 bases, the J end by 0 bases, with 22 bases between. CDR3 nucleotide sequence: TGCGCCAGCAGCTTGGAACCAAGGTTGGGGACGGCGAGCTCTGGAAACACCATATATTTT. This sequence encodes CASSLEPRLGTASSGNTIYF. The full variable domain, in which reference TRBV5-1 and TRBJ1-3 provide the parts outside the CDR3, is KAGVTQTPRYLIKTRGQQVTLSCSPISGHRSVSWYQQTPGQGLQFLFEYFSETQRNKGNFPGRFSGRQFSNSRSEMNVSTLELGDSALYLCASSLEPRLGTASSGNTIYFGEGSWLTVV.

The CDR3 nucleotides are TGTGCCAGCAGCTCCGCCGGGACAGCGAACTATGGCTACACCTTC. Translation gives CASSSAGTANYGYTF. V usage is TRBV11-3 and J usage is TRBJ1-2; 7 positions match TRBD1. CDR1 SGHNT and CDR2 YENEEA come from the germline V gene. Trimming removed 4 bases from V and 2 bases from J; junction bases left unmatched: 7. This CDR3 has 15 residues.

The sample holds many counts of this clonotype. This chain connects TRBV9 to TRBJ2-3; D might be TRBD1 (6 bases). CDR1 is SGDLS and CDR2 is YYNGEE in the germline V gene. CDR3 length equals 13 residues. The V end lost 0 bases, the J end lost 4 bases, and 6 bases lay between the germline ends. CDR3 sequence: CASSVGGPDTQYF. In nucleotides, the CDR3 is TGTGCCAGCAGCGTAGGGGGGCCAGATACGCAGTATTTT.

This clonotype was counted many times. The chain recombines TRBV30 with TRBJ2-7, with D hard to call. CDR1 GTSNPN and CDR2 SVGIG come from the germline V gene (reference sequence). This CDR3 contains 11 residues. Trimming pared 4 bases from V and 5 bases from J, leaving 9 bases between. This CDR3 is CAWKLQDEQYF. The CDR3 region has the DNA TGTGCCTGGAAGCTTCAGGACGAGCAGTACTTC.